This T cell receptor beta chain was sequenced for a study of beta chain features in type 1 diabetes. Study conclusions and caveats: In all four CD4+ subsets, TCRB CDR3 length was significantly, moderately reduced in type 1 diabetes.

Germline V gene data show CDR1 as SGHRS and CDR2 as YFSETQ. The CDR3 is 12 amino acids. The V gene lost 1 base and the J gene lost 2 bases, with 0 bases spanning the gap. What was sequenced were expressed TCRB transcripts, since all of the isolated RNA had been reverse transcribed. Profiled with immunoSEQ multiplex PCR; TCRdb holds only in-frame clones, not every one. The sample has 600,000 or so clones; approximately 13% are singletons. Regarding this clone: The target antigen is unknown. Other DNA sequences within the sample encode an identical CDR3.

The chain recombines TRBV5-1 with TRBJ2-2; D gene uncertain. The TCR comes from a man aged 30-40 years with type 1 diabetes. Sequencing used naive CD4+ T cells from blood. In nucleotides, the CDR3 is TGCGCCAGCAGCTTGAACACCGGGGAGCTGTTTTTT. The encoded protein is CASSLNTGELFF.